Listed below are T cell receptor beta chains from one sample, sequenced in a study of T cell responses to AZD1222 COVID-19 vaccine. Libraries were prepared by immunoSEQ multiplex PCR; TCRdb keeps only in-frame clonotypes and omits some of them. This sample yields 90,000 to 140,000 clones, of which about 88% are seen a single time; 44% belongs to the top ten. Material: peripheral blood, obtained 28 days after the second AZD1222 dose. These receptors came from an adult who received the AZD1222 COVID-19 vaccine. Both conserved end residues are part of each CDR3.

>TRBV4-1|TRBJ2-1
CASSLLGSSGEQFF
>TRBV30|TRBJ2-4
CAWSVPQINIQYF
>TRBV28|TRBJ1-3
CASSPVDGNTIYF
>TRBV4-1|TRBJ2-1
CASSQAGTTYNEQFF
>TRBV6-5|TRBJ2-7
CASTLSGGGTYEQYF
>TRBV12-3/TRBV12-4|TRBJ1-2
CASSFGGRNGYTF
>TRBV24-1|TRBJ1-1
CATSDRTGGYTEAFF
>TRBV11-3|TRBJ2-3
CASSLGSRLAGGPDTQYF
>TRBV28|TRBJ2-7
CASSPGLLAGSYEQYF
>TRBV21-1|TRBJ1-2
CAAGGEHYGYTF